The 8 T cell receptor beta chains given below trace back to one sample, sequenced in a study of T cell clonotyping in hematopoietic cell transplantation. Generated by immunoSEQ multiplex PCR, the TCRdb table keeps only in-frame clones and is missing some. Of under 9,000 clones listed, about three fifths are singletons. Sequenced here: peripheral blood mononuclear cells, sampled 100 days after allogeneic stem cell transplant. These receptors originate from a male patient between 55 and 70 years old who had an allogeneic stem cell transplant from an unrelated donor, so the T cells may come from the graft donor. Some clones in this sample may be carry-over from other donors' samples.

This clone was found a few times. The chain employs TRBV27 and TRBJ1-2; 8 positions agree with TRBD1. Trimming removed 3 bases from V and 8 bases from J; junction bases left unmatched: 8. Germline V gives CDR1 MNHEY, CDR2 SMNVEV (reference sequence). CDR3 size: 14 residues. The CDR3 DNA reads as TGTGCCAGCAGTTTGGTGGCAGGGGGCAGAGGCTACACCTTC. It is translated as CASSLVAGGRGYTF.

The chain recombines TRBV11-3 with TRBJ1-1; 8 bases fit TRBD1. The CDR3 contains 17 residues. The germline gives CDR1 SGHNT, CDR2 YENEEA. V shed 2 bases, J shed 1 base, and the junction held 9 bases outside the gene matches. CDR3 in DNA: TGTGCCAGCAGCTTATCTCCCGGACAGGGTACGAACACTGAAGCTTTCTTT. Encoded protein: CASSLSPGQGTNTEAFF.

The table lists this clone with a count of one. The chain is built from TRBV6-5 and TRBJ1-1; TRBD1 is a possible D gene (5 bases). V lost 7 bases to trimming and J lost 1 base, with 16 bases between them. Germline CDR1 reads MNHEY; CDR2 reads SVGAGI. CDR3 length: 15 residues. For the CDR3, the DNA is TGTGCCAGCAACACTAACGTGGGGCGGAACACTGAAGCTTTCTTT. Amino acids: CASNTNVGRNTEAFF.

The genes are TRBV13 and TRBJ2-5, with 7 bases matching TRBD2. The CDR3 covers 13 residues. V dropped 5 bases and J dropped 5; count of bases not matched to a gene: 5. In germline, CDR1 is PRHDT, CDR2 FYEKMQ (reference sequence). DNA for the CDR3: TGTGCCAGCAGCACCACTAGCGTGGAGACCCAGTACTTC. This translates into CASSTTSVETQYF. The full variable domain, rest sourced from reference TRBV13 and TRBJ2-5, is AAGVIQSPRHLIKEKRETATLKCYPIPRHDTVYWYQQGPGQDPQFLISFYEKMQSDKGSIPDRFSAQQFSDYHSELNMSSLELGDSALYFCASSTTSVETQYFGPGTRLLVL.

A few counts support this clone. This chain joins TRBV6-1 and TRBJ1-6; a weak D match, TRBD1 (5 bases). There are 21 residues in the CDR3. Germline assignment: CDR1 MNHNS and CDR2 SASEGT. Trimming took 0 bases from V and 0 from J, leaving 21 bases between them. The CDR3 reads CASSEAVETGDRSSYNSPLHF. The DNA for the CDR3 is TGTGCCAGCAGTGAAGCAGTGGAGACCGGGGACCGAAGCTCCTATAATTCACCCCTCCACTTT.

This clone appeared a single time. This chain joins TRBV5-4 and TRBJ1-1, with TRBD1 matching 10 bases. V was clipped by 6 bases and J by 3 bases; unmatched bases: 5. Germline assignment: CDR1 SGHNT and CDR2 YYREEE (reference sequence). The CDR3 length is 14 residues. The CDR3 region is CASIRQGAYTEAFF. CDR3 in DNA: TGTGCCAGCATCAGACAGGGGGCGTACACTGAAGCTTTCTTT.

CDR3 amino acids: CASSEGQGTDTQYF. The CDR3, as DNA: TGCGCCAGCAGCGAGGGACAGGGTACAGATACGCAGTATTTT. The rearrangement joins TRBV5-1 to TRBJ2-3; TRBD1 aligns across 9 bases. Germline trimming cut 4 bases from V and 3 bases from J; bases unmatched to any gene: 3. This CDR3 has 14 residues. The germline CDR1 and CDR2 sequences are SGHRS and YFSETQ.

The V call is TRBV5-4, the J call TRBJ2-3, with D possibly called TRBD1 or TRBD2 (6 bases each). V lost 0 bases, J lost 4 bases, and 15 bases lay in between. This CDR3 contains 16 residues. Germline V gives CDR1 SGHNT, CDR2 YYREEE (reference sequence). The CDR3 nucleotides read TGTGCCAGCAGCTTGGCCGGGGGCCAGGCGGCAGATACGCAGTATTTT. This translates into CASSLAGGQAADTQYF. Filled out from reference TRBV5-4 and TRBJ2-3, the complete variable domain reads ETGVTQSPTHLIKTRGQQVTLRCSSQSGHNTVSWYQQALGQGPQFIFQYYREEENGRGNFPPRFSGLQFPNYSSELNVNALELDDSALYLCASSLAGGQAADTQYFGPGTRLTVL.